This TCR beta chain emerged from a study of T cell changes during pregnancy in multiple sclerosis. The repertoire was sequenced with immunoSEQ multiplex PCR; TCRdb's copy has only in-frame clones and lacks some. The profile shows about 70,000 clones, approximately 90% of them singletons. Germline-derived CDR1 and CDR2 are SNHLY and FYNNEI. The ends lost 3 bases at V and 4 bases at J; junction bases unmatched: 6. The CDR3 is made up of 15 amino acids. This receptor was taken from a female donor with multiple sclerosis, enrolled in a pregnancy study. Sequenced material: peripheral blood, taken in the third trimester of pregnancy. The V gene is TRBV2, the J gene TRBJ2-1; 7 bases agree with TRBD1. The CDR3 region has the DNA TGTGCCAGCAGTGAGGGCACAGGGGAGTACAATGAGCAGTTCTTC. Amino acid sequence: CASSEGTGEYNEQFF.